The 2 T cell receptor beta chains below come from one sample, sequenced in a study of T-cell reconstitution after alpha-beta-depleted transplantation in children. A library of TCRbeta sequences, prepared with unique molecular identifiers, was generated. From the PCR reads, TCRdb called clonotypes with MiXCR, one entry per CDR3 protein. The profile shows about 610,000 distinct CDR3 sequences, 10% to 13% of them singletons. The source was PBMCs from the stem cell graft donor, collected from the stem cell graft. The receptor source for this set is a human donor who donated a stem cell graft to a child with acute myeloid leukemia.

At least ten counts were recorded for this clonotype. This chain joins TRBV20-1 and TRBJ2-2; perhaps TRBD1 as D (5 bases). Germline V gene lookup returns CDR1 DFQATT and CDR2 SNEGSKA (reference sequence). Trimming cost V 5 bases and J 14 bases, with 15 bases left between them. The CDR3 has 11 residues. The CDR3 nucleotides are TGCAGTGCTTATCAGAAGTGGGGCCTGTTTTTT. Residues: CSAYQKWGLFF.

The rearrangement uses TRBV30 and TRBJ1-6; TRBD1 aligns across 9 bases. The V segment lost 1 base and the J segment 7 bases; nucleotides outside the gene matches: 5. Germline V gene data show CDR1 as GTSNPN and CDR2 as SVGIG (reference sequence). The CDR3 contains 15 residues. The CDR3 DNA reads as TGTGCCTGGAGTGGGCGGACAGGGGAAAATTCACCCCTCCACTTT. Its translation is CAWSGRTGENSPLHF.